One sample yielded the 22 T cell receptor beta chains listed below, sequenced in a study of PD-1 blockade in classical Hodgkin lymphoma. Profiling relied on immunoSEQ multiplex PCR, and the TCRdb table lists in-frame clones only, not all of them. The data show tens of thousands of clones, about two thirds seen once. There was relapse after autologous stem cell transplantation in every patient, and there was variation in brentuximab vedotin exposure. This specimen was peripheral blood mononuclear cells (PBMCs), taken before the second cycle of nivolumab. These receptors were obtained from a human donor with classical Hodgkin lymphoma.

V gene TRBV4-1 combines with J gene TRBJ2-1, with D tentatively TRBD2 (6 bases). V gave up 2 bases and J gave up 5 bases, with 13 bases separating them. This CDR3 comprises 15 residues. From germline, CDR1 is MGHRA and CDR2 YSYEKL. The CDR3 loop reads CASSQLWGDNNEQFF. The CDR3 region has the DNA TGCGCCAGCAGCCAACTTTGGGGGGATAACAATGAGCAGTTCTTC.

The chain carries TRBV28 and TRBJ2-5, with TRBD1 matching 11 bases. This CDR3 region has 14 residues. Germline V gene sequence: CDR1 MDHEN, CDR2 SYDVKM. V was pared by 2 bases and J by 7 bases, with 3 bases of the junction left unmatched. This CDR3 is CASSLKGQGGTQYF. For the CDR3, the DNA is TGTGCCAGCAGTTTAAAGGGACAGGGGGGGACCCAGTACTTC.

V gene TRBV4-1 combines with J gene TRBJ2-2; tentatively, D is TRBD2 (6 bases). This CDR3 contains 16 residues. V gave up 4 bases and J gave up 0 bases, with 12 bases separating them. Germline loops: CDR1 MGHRA, CDR2 YSYEKL. This chain's CDR3 is CASSLVTRSNTGELFF. As DNA, the CDR3 is TGCGCCAGCAGCCTCGTGACTAGATCGAACACCGGGGAGCTGTTTTTT.

CDR3 amino acids: CASSSTGTPLGTQYF. Here the CDR3 DNA reads TGTGCCAGCAGCTCGACCGGGACCCCTCTTGGGACCCAGTACTTC. The rearrangement uses TRBV7-2 and TRBJ2-5; the D gene could be TRBD1 or TRBD2 (5 bases each). Trimming removed 4 bases at V and 7 bases at J, with 19 bases between. There are 15 residues in the CDR3. CDR1 is SGHTA and CDR2 is FQGNSA in the germline V gene. The full variable domain, its missing parts supplied by reference TRBV7-2 and TRBJ2-5, is GAGVSQSPSNKVTEKGKDVELRCDPISGHTALYWYRQSLGQGLEFLIYFQGNSAPDKSGLPSDRFSAERTGGSVSTLTIQRTQQEDSAVYLCASSSTGTPLGTQYFGPGTRLLVL.

This chain uses TRBV5-6 with TRBJ1-6; 9 bases fit TRBD1. With 1 base clipped from V and 7 bases from J, the junction kept 6 bases outside the gene matches. Looked up from germline, CDR1 is SGHDT and CDR2 is YYEEEE. This CDR3 has 16 residues. The CDR3 DNA sequence: TGTGCCAGCAGCTTGTTTACCGGACAGGGGAATTCACCCCTCCACTTT. This gives the protein CASSLFTGQGNSPLHF.

In regard to this clone: Germline and junction disagree at one end, which may indicate a read error. V usage is TRBV19 and J usage is TRBJ1-5; 7 nucleotides line up with TRBD1. Germline V gene lookup returns CDR1 LNHDA and CDR2 SQIVND (reference sequence). The length of the CDR3 is 16 residues. As DNA, the CDR3 is TGTGCCAGTCGTATCCTCACAGGGGTTGGGAATCAGCCCCAGCATTTT. It yields the protein CASRILTGVGNQPQHF.

This chain connects TRBV4-3 to TRBJ2-2; 8 nucleotides align to TRBD2. CDR1 is LGHNA and CDR2 is YSLEER in the germline V gene. The CDR3 is made up of 15 amino acids. V shed 7 bases and J 7 bases; nucleotides not matched to a gene: 11. CDR3 DNA sequence: TGCGCCAGCACGTATAGCGCGGGAGGTGACGGGGAGCTGTTTTTT. It is translated as CASTYSAGGDGELFF.

This chain connects TRBV9 to TRBJ2-3; D might be TRBD1 (5 bases). Germline loops: CDR1 SGDLS, CDR2 YYNGEE. Trimming took off 0 bases at V and 2 bases at J, with 7 bases between the two ends. The CDR3 covers 14 residues. In DNA, the CDR3 is TGTGCCAGCAGCGTAGAACAGGCCACAGATACGCAGTATTTT. It yields the protein CASSVEQATDTQYF.

In nucleotides, the CDR3 is TGTGCCACCGAGGGGGGCACTGAAGCTTTCTTT. As protein: CATEGGTEAFF. This chain joins TRBV2 and TRBJ1-1; possibly TRBD1 for D (6 bases). The V and J ends lost 10 bases and 4 bases respectively, with 10 bases between them. Per germline, CDR1 SNHLY and CDR2 FYNNEI. The CDR3 covers 11 residues.

This clone is judged medium-sized (0.01 to 0.1%). The chain has TRBV5-4 and TRBJ2-7, with no clear D. Germline assignment: CDR1 SGHNT and CDR2 YYREEE (reference sequence). V lost 5 bases to trimming and J lost 0 bases, with 6 bases between them. The CDR3 consists of 12 residues. The CDR3 region is CASSADSYEQYF. CDR3 DNA sequence: TGTGCCAGCAGTGCCGACTCCTACGAGCAGTACTTC.

This clone was seen a few times. Here the CDR3 DNA reads TGTGCCAGCAGCTCACCGACTAGCGGGCCTTCAACCGGGGAGCTGTTTTTT. It is translated as CASSSPTSGPSTGELFF. The chain combines TRBV7-9 with TRBJ2-2; 10 positions match TRBD2. J lost 5 bases, V lost 4 bases, and 10 bases had no gene match. The CDR3 covers 17 residues. From germline, CDR1 is SEHNR and CDR2 FQNEAQ (reference sequence).

Written as DNA, the CDR3 is TGCAGCTCCCGAGGCCCATTGAACACTGAAGCTTTCTTT. This sequence encodes CSSRGPLNTEAFF. The rearrangement joins TRBV29-1 to TRBJ1-1; no clear D. Germline CDR1 and CDR2: SQVTM and ANQGSEA. V dropped 8 bases and J dropped 0 bases, with 13 bases sitting between them. The CDR3 runs 13 residues.

This chain links TRBV6-1 with TRBJ1-5; a weak D match, TRBD1 (5 bases). V gave up 6 bases and J gave up 0 bases, with 12 bases separating them. The CDR3 loop spans 15 amino acids. Germline CDR1 reads MNHNS; CDR2 reads SASEGT. Here the CDR3 reads CASSRDSFSNQPQHF. CDR3 sequence (DNA): TGTGCCAGCAGCCGAGACAGCTTTAGCAATCAGCCCCAGCATTTT.

V gene TRBV7-6 combines with J gene TRBJ2-5, with 11 bases that match TRBD2. The CDR3 sequence is 17 residues long. Trimming took 1 base from V and 1 from J; bases not matched to a gene: 5. Germline V CDR1 and CDR2: SGHVS, FNYEAQ. The CDR3 loop is CASSLGAGTSGQETQYF. CDR3 nucleotide sequence: TGTGCCAGCAGCTTAGGGGCCGGGACTAGCGGCCAAGAGACCCAGTACTTC.

By its share, this clone is medium-sized. CDR3 coding DNA: TGTGCCAGCAGCCGGGACATTCATAATTCACCCCTCCACTTT. Translation gives CASSRDIHNSPLHF. The V call is TRBV5-5, the J call TRBJ1-6, with a weak D call TRBD1 (6 bases). CDR1 is SGHKS, CDR2 YYEKEE, per germline (reference sequence). Trimming left V 4 bases short and J 5 bases short, with 10 bases between. The CDR3 has 14 amino acids.

J is TRBJ2-7 and V is TRBV27; D is uncertain. Germline-derived CDR1 and CDR2 are MNHEY and SMNVEV (reference sequence). This CDR3 is 9 amino acids long. Trimming left V 8 bases short and J 7 bases short, with 6 bases between. CDR3 sequence reads: CASLQEQYF. The CDR3 DNA sequence: TGTGCCAGCTTACAGGAGCAGTACTTC.

J is TRBJ2-6 and V is TRBV6-6; tentatively, D is TRBD2 (5 bases). This CDR3 is built from 16 residues. V was trimmed by 4 bases and J by 3 bases, leaving 13 bases between them. CDR1 and CDR2 from the germline V gene are MNHNY and SVGAGI (reference sequence). This chain's CDR3 is CASSLRVGGGANVLTF. For the CDR3, the DNA is TGTGCCAGCAGTTTACGAGTCGGAGGTGGGGCCAACGTCCTGACTTTC.

The chain recombines TRBV19 with TRBJ1-1; 9 bases map to TRBD1. Germline V CDR1 and CDR2: LNHDA, SQIVND (reference sequence). The CDR3 has 15 residues. V lost 7 bases, J lost 4 bases, and 10 bases stayed unmatched. The CDR3 region has the DNA TGTGCCAGTACGACAGGGGGAGGCTGGGGCACTGAAGCTTTCTTT. It is translated as CASTTGGGWGTEAFF.

This clone was counted between two and nine times. The rearrangement links TRBV29-1 to TRBJ1-1; no clear D. CDR3 length: 10 amino acids. CDR1 SQVTM and CDR2 ANQGSEA come from the germline V gene. V gave up 6 bases and J gave up 6 bases, with 8 bases separating them. The CDR3 loop reads CSVEGPEAFF. The CDR3 nucleotides read TGCAGCGTGGAGGGTCCTGAAGCTTTCTTT.

This chain uses TRBV6-5 with TRBJ1-2, with 7 bases lining up with TRBD1. Trimming at V came to 5 bases and at J to 2 bases, leaving 2 bases not matched to a gene. Looked up from germline, CDR1 is MNHEY and CDR2 is SVGAGI. CDR3 length: 13 amino acids. The CDR3 DNA reads as TGTGCCAGCAGTCAGACAGGGAACTATGGCTACACCTTC. Protein sequence: CASSQTGNYGYTF.

The chain joins TRBV9 to TRBJ2-6, with 9 bases identical to TRBD1. Per the germline V gene, CDR1 is SGDLS and CDR2 is YYNGEE. The CDR3 totals 17 residues. Germline trimming cut 3 bases from V and 2 bases from J; bases unmatched to any gene: 6. This CDR3 is CASSAVTGGAGANVLTF. Here the CDR3 DNA reads TGTGCCAGCAGCGCGGTAACAGGGGGCGCTGGGGCCAACGTCCTGACTTTC.

This chain joins TRBV28 and TRBJ1-2, with 10 nucleotides matching TRBD1. This CDR3 has 15 residues. The trim removed 5 bases at V and 3 bases at J, leaving 6 bases unmatched. The V gene's germline CDR1 is MDHEN and CDR2 SYDVKM. For the CDR3, the DNA is TGTGCCAGCAGTGCTGGACAGGGGGGGTACTATGGCTACACCTTC. Translation: CASSAGQGGYYGYTF.